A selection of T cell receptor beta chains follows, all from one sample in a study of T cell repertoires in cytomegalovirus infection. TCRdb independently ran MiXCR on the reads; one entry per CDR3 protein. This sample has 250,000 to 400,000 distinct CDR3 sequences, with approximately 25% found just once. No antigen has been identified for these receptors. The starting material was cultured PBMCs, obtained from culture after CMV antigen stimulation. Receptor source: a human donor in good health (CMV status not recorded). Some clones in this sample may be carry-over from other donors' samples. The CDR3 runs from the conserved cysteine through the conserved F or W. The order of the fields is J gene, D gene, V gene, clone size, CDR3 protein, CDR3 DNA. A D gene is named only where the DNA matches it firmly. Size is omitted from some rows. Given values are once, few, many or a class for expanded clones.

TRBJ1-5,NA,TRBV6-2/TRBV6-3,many,CASSFQGLNQPQHF,TGTGCCAGCAGTTTCCAGGGCCTGAATCAGCCCCAGCATTTT
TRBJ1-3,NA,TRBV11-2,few,CASSLDSLSGNTIYF,TGTGCCAGCAGCTTAGATTCCCTCTCGGGAAACACCATATATTTT
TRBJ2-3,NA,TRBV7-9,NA,CASSPDRPPDTQYF,TGTGCCAGCAGCCCCGATCGGCCCCCCGATACGCAGTATTTT
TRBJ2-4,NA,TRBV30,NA,CAWSVHGSDIQYF,TGTGCCTGGAGTGTACACGGGAGTGACATTCAGTACTTC
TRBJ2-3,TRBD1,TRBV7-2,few,CASSARQGGSEDTQYF,TGTGCCAGCAGCGCACGACAGGGGGGAAGTGAAGATACGCAGTATTTT
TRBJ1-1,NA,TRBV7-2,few,CASSSDSRKAFF,TGTGCCAGCAGCTCGGACAGTAGAAAAGCTTTCTTT
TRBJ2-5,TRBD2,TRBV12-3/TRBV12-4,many,CASTPGLAGAETQYF,TGTGCCAGCACCCCGGGACTAGCGGGTGCAGAGACCCAGTACTTC
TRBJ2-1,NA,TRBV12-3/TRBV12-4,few,CASSLMQSNEQFF,TGTGCCAGCAGTTTAATGCAGAGCAATGAGCAGTTCTTC
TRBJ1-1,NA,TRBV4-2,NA,CASSQQGEAFF,TGTGCCAGCAGCCAACAGGGTGAAGCTTTCTTT
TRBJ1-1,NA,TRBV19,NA,CASIGRGASEAFF,TGTGCCAGTATTGGCAGGGGCGCGTCTGAAGCTTTCTTT
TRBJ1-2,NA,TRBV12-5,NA,CASGDSTAPRGGYTF,TGTGCTAGTGGTGACTCGACAGCCCCGAGGGGTGGCTACACCTTC
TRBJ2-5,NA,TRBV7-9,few,CASRSGQGLRLETQYF,TGTGCCAGCAGGTCGGGGCAGGGACTTCGGCTGGAGACCCAGTACTTC
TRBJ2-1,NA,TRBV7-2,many,CAAPPEGAMYNEQFF,TGTGCCGCTCCGCCGGAGGGAGCTATGTACAATGAGCAGTTCTTC
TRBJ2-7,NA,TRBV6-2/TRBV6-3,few,CASRAPPRIAASYEQYF,TGTGCCAGCAGAGCACCTCCCAGGATAGCGGCCTCCTACGAGCAGTACTTC
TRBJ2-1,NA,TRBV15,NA,CATSRDRGRSYNEQFF,TGTGCCACCAGCAGAGATAGGGGAAGATCCTACAATGAGCAGTTCTTC
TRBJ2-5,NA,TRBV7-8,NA,CASSLEWEETQYF,TGTGCCAGCAGCTTAGAGTGGGAAGAGACCCAGTACTTC
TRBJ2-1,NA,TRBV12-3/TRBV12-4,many,CASSSGHRQHEQFF,TGTGCCAGCAGTTCCGGGCATCGGCAGCATGAGCAGTTCTTC
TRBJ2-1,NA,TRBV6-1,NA,CASSELGGGRLNEQFF,TGTGCCAGCAGTGAATTGGGGGGCGGGAGACTCAATGAGCAGTTCTTC
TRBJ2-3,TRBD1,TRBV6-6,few,CASTLGGQGMHTQYF,TGTGCCAGCACCTTGGGGGGACAGGGGATGCATACGCAGTATTTT
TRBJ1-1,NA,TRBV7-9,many,CASSSRDILRGTEAFF,TGTGCCAGCAGCTCACGGGACATTTTAAGGGGCACTGAAGCTTTCTTT
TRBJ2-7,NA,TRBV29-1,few,CSVKQSGYEQYF,TGCAGCGTGAAACAGAGCGGCTACGAGCAGTACTTC
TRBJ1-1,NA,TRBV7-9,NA,CATFGDTEAFF,TGTGCCACCTTCGGGGACACTGAAGCTTTCTTT
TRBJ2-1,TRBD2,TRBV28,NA,CASSPTIGLAGGQNEQFF,TGTGCCAGCAGTCCGACGATAGGACTAGCGGGAGGTCAGAATGAGCAGTTCTTC
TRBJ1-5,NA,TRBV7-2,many,CASSLGQLGQPQHF,TGTGCCAGCAGCTTAGGACAGCTTGGGCAGCCCCAGCATTTT
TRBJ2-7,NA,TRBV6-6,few,CASSKAYEQYF,TGTGCCAGCAGTAAGGCCTACGAGCAGTACTTC
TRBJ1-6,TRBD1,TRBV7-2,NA,CASSGRTGANSPLHF,TGTGCCAGCAGCGGGAGGACAGGGGCGAATTCACCCCTCCACTTT
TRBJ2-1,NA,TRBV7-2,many,CASSLMTASVSYNEQFF,TGTGCCAGCAGCTTAATGACTGCCAGCGTCTCCTACAATGAGCAGTTCTTC
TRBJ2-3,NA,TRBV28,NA,CASWASAISTDTQYF,TGTGCCAGCTGGGCTAGCGCTATTAGCACAGATACGCAGTATTTT
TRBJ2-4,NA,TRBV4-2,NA,CASSQDLWGKGKNIQYF,TGTGCCAGCAGCCAAGATCTCTGGGGGAAGGGCAAAAACATTCAGTACTTC
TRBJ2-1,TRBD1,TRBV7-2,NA,CASSSIWDRIYNEQFF,TGTGCCAGCAGCTCCATATGGGACAGAATCTACAATGAGCAGTTCTTC
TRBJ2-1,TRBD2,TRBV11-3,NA,CASSPLAGGFLREQFF,TGTGCCAGCAGCCCATTAGCGGGAGGCTTCCTTCGGGAGCAGTTCTTC
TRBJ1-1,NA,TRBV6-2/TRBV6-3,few,CASSYSGGVTEAFF,TGTGCCAGCAGTTACTCTGGGGGCGTCACTGAAGCTTTCTTT
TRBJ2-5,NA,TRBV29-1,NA,CSVGDGSQETQYF,TGCAGCGTTGGAGATGGCAGTCAAGAGACCCAGTACTTC
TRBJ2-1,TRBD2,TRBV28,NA,CASSLGSGNRREQFF,TGTGCCAGCAGTCTAGGTAGCGGGAACAGGAGGGAGCAGTTCTTC
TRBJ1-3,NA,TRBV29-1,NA,CSVAGQGNTIYF,TGCAGCGTGGCGGGCCAGGGAAACACCATATATTTT
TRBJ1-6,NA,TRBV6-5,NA,CASSYGRAPRDSPLHF,TGTGCCAGCAGTTACGGGAGGGCCCCCAGGGATTCACCCCTCCACTTT
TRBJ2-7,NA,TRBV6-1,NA,CASSGSGQVVYEQYF,TGTGCCAGCAGTGGATCGGGACAAGTAGTCTACGAGCAGTACTTC
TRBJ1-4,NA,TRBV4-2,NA,CASSQGGRSGNEKLFF,TGTGCCAGCAGCCAAGGGGGACGTTCGGGAAATGAAAAACTGTTTTTT
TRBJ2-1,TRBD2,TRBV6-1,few,CASSSQGLAGDFYNEQFF,TGTGCCAGCAGTTCCCAGGGACTAGCGGGAGATTTCTACAATGAGCAGTTCTTC
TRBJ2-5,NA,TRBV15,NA,CATSSRGETQYF,TGTGCCACCAGCAGCAGGGGTGAGACCCAGTACTTC
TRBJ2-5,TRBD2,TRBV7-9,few,CASSLGLLAETETQYF,TGTGCCAGCAGCTTAGGTCTGCTAGCGGAGACTGAGACCCAGTACTTC
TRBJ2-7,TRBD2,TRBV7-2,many,CASSLGGGRAYEQYF,TGTGCCAGCAGCTTAGGGGGCGGGAGGGCCTACGAGCAGTACTTC
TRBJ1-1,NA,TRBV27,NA,CASSLSPLTEAFF,TGTGCCAGCAGTTTATCTCCTCTCACTGAAGCTTTCTTT
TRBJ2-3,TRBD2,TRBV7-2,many,CASSLAGGPTDTQYF,TGTGCCAGCAGCTTAGCGGGAGGGCCAACAGATACGCAGTATTTT
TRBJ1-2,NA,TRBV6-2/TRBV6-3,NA,CASSYGETYGYTF,TGTGCCAGCAGTTACGGGGAAACCTATGGCTACACCTTC
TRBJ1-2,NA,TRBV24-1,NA,CATGTSYGYTF,TGTGCCACCGGAACAAGTTATGGCTACACCTTC
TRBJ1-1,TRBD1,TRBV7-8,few,CASSTGTASEAFF,TGTGCCAGCAGCACAGGGACAGCCAGTGAAGCTTTCTTT
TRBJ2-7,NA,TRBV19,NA,CASSRKTGNYEQYF,TGTGCCAGTAGTAGAAAGACAGGAAACTACGAGCAGTACTTC
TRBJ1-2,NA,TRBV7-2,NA,CASSVDPGYTF,TGTGCCAGCAGCGTGGACCCTGGCTACACCTTC
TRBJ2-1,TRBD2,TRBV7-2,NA,CASSSRGLGIGFF,TGTGCCAGCAGTAGTAGGGGACTAGGGATTGGGTTCTTC
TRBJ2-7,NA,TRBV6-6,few,CASSYQRRVSYEQYF,TGTGCCAGCAGTTACCAACGGAGGGTGTCCTACGAGCAGTACTTC